This passage covers 7 T cell receptor beta chains from one sample sequenced in a study of shared clonotypes between healthy human individuals. Only CD45RO-negative cells positively selected for CCR7 counted as naive CD8 cells, so terminally differentiated effector memory CD45RA+ cells were excluded. TCRdb's table, derived via immunoSEQ multiplex PCR, lists solely in-frame clones and lacks some. There are about 820,000 clones in the sample; over 90% occur only once, and around 24% lies in the top ten. The sample was naive CD8+ T cells sorted from blood. The source is a man in his thirties or forties in good health.

This rearrangement joins TRBV9 to TRBJ2-3; D ambiguous. CDR1 and CDR2 (germline): SGDLS, YYNGEE. The CDR3 totals 13 residues. V lost 3 bases and J 1 base, leaving 6 bases between the germline ends. The CDR3 spells CASSEYGTDTQYF. DNA for the CDR3: TGTGCCAGCAGCGAATACGGCACAGATACGCAGTATTTT.

V usage is TRBV28 and J usage is TRBJ2-7; perhaps TRBD2 as D (6 bases). Trimming left V 5 bases short and J 0 bases short, with 17 bases between. The germline V gene has CDR1 MDHEN and CDR2 SYDVKM. This CDR3 is 16 amino acids long. The CDR3 loop reads CASSGRDFGSSYEQYF. The CDR3 coding sequence is TGTGCCAGCAGTGGCCGGGACTTTGGTAGCTCCTACGAGCAGTACTTC.

The chain recombines TRBV7-8 with TRBJ2-3; 9 bases agree with TRBD2. CDR3 length: 18 residues. Germline assignment: CDR1 SGHVS and CDR2 FQNEAQ. The ends lost 0 bases at V and 0 bases at J; junction bases unmatched: 7. The CDR3: CASSLALASGTSTDTQYF. The CDR3, as DNA: TGTGCCAGCAGCTTAGCTCTGGCTAGCGGGACTAGCACAGATACGCAGTATTTT.

The rearrangement uses TRBV12-5 and TRBJ1-5, with D tentatively TRBD1 (5 bases). Trimming cost V 7 bases and J 6 bases, with 19 bases left between them. The CDR3 is 15 residues long. Germline V CDR1 and CDR2: LGHNT, FRNRAP. CDR3 sequence: CASALGTAPGQPQHF. The CDR3 nucleotides are TGTGCTAGTGCCTTAGGGACTGCCCCGGGTCAGCCCCAGCATTTT. Drawing the rest from reference TRBV12-5 and TRBJ1-5, the complete variable domain is DARVTQTPRHKVTEMGQEVTMRCQPILGHNTVFWYRQTMMQGLELLAYFRNRAPLDDSGMPKDRFSAEMPDATLATLKIQPSEPRDSAVYFCASALGTAPGQPQHFGDGTRLSIL.

This clone was picked up a small number of times. V usage is TRBV2 and J usage is TRBJ2-7, with TRBD1 identical over 12 bases. V shed 8 bases and J 4 bases; nucleotides not matched to a gene: 9. Germline values: CDR1 SNHLY, CDR2 FYNNEI. The CDR3 extends over 15 amino acids. This CDR3 is CASGTGTGGWYEQYF. The CDR3 DNA follows: TGTGCCAGCGGAACCGGGACAGGGGGCTGGTACGAGCAGTACTTC. Using reference TRBV2 and TRBJ2-7 for the parts outside the CDR3, the full variable domain is EPEVTQTPSHQVTQMGQEVILRCVPISNHLYFYWYRQILGQKVEFLVSFYNNEISEKSEIFDDQFSVERPDGSNFTLKIRSTKLEDSAMYFCASGTGTGGWYEQYFGPGTRLTVT.

The chain links TRBV9 to TRBJ2-3; D perhaps matches TRBD2 (6 bases). Trimming left V 4 bases short and J 6 bases short, with 15 bases between. Germline V CDR1 and CDR2: SGDLS, YYNGEE. The CDR3 loop spans 14 amino acids. This chain's CDR3 is CASSFTEGWDTQYF. The CDR3 bases are TGTGCCAGCAGCTTTACGGAGGGGTGGGATACGCAGTATTTT.

This rearrangement joins TRBV25-1 to TRBJ2-7; 10 nucleotides align to TRBD2. The CDR3 totals 15 residues. V lost 2 bases and J lost 0; bases outside the gene matches: 1. CDR1 MGHDK and CDR2 SYGVNS come from the germline V gene. CDR3 protein: CASSETSGVSYEQYF. The CDR3 nucleotides are TGTGCCAGCAGTGAAACTAGCGGGGTCTCCTACGAGCAGTACTTC.